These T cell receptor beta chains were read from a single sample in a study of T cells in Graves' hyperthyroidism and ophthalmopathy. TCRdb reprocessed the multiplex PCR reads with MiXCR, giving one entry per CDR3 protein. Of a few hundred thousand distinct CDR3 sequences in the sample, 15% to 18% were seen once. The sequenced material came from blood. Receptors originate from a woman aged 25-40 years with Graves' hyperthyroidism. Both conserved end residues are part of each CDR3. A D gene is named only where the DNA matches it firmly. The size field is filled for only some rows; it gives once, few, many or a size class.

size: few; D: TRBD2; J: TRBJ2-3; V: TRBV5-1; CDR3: CASSLNGLAGTDTQYF; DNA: TGCGCCAGCAGCCTCAACGGACTAGCGGGAACAGATACGCAGTATTTT
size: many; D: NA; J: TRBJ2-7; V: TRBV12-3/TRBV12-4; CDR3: CASGTGFDEQYF; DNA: TGTGCCAGCGGTACAGGGTTCGACGAGCAGTACTTC
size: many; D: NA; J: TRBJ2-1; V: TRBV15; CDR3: CATSRSRQGWGNEQFF; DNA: TGTGCCACCAGCAGATCCCGACAAGGGTGGGGGAATGAGCAGTTCTTC
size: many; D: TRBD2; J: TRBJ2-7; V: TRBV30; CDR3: CAWSVGTSREQYF; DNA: TGTGCCTGGAGTGTCGGGACTAGTCGCGAGCAGTACTTC
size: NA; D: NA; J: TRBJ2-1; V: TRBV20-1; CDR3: CSARNGPNEQFF; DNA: TGCAGTGCTAGGAATGGACCCAATGAGCAGTTCTTC
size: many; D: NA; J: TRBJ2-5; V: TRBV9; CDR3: CASSPRTLRETQYF; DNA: TGTGCCAGCAGCCCACGGACCCTTCGAGAGACCCAGTACTTC
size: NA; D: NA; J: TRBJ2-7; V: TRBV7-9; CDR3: CASSLDKPYEQYF; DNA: TGTGCCAGCAGCTTAGACAAACCGTACGAGCAGTACTTC
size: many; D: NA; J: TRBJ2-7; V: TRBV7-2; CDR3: CASSPNLGHEQYF; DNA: TGTGCCAGCAGCCCGAACCTGGGGCACGAGCAGTACTTC
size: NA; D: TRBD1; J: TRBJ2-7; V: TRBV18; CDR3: CASSRAGQDYEQYF; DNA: TGTGCCAGCTCACGGGCGGGACAGGACTACGAGCAGTACTTC
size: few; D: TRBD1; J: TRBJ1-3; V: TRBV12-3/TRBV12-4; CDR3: CASSPGQGFGNTIYF; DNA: TGTGCCAGCAGCCCCGGACAGGGATTCGGAAACACCATATATTTT
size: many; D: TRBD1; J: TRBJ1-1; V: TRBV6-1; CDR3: CASRREGGASLNTEAFF; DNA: TGTGCCAGCAGGCGTGAAGGGGGCGCTTCGTTGAACACTGAAGCTTTCTTT
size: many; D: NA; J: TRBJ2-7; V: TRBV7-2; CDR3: CASSFRTPIEQYF; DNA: TGTGCCAGCAGCTTCCGGACTCCAATCGAGCAGTACTTC
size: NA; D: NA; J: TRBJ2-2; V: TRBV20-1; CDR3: CSASGGSTGELFF; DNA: TGCAGTGCGAGTGGAGGGAGTACCGGGGAGCTGTTTTTT
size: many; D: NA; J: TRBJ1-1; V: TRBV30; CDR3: CAWSRLYTEAFF; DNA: TGTGCCTGGAGCAGACTCTACACTGAAGCTTTCTTT
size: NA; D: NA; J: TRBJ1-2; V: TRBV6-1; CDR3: CASKRSLSYGYTF; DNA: TGTGCCAGCAAAAGGAGTTTGAGCTATGGCTACACCTTC
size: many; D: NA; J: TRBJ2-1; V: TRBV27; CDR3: CASRWGQGEQFF; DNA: TGTGCCAGCAGGTGGGGGCAGGGTGAGCAGTTCTTC
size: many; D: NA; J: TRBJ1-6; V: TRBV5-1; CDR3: CASSPSGGVSSYNSPLHF; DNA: TGCGCCAGCAGCCCGTCTGGGGGAGTCAGCTCCTATAATTCACCCCTCCACTTT
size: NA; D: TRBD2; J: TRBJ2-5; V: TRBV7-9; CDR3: CASSLASAGGGETQYF; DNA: TGTGCCAGCAGCTTAGCTAGTGCGGGAGGAGGAGAGACCCAGTACTTC
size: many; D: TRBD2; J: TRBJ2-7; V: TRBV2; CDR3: CARRTSGSYEQYF; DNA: TGTGCCAGGAGGACTAGCGGTTCCTACGAGCAGTACTTC
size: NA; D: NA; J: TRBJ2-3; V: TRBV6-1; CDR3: CASSRGTPIYSTDTQYF; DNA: TGTGCCAGCAGCCGAGGGACACCAATCTACTCCACAGATACGCAGTATTTT
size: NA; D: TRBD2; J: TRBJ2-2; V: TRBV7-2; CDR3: CASSERGLAGGNTGELFF; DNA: TGTGCCAGCAGCGAAAGAGGCCTAGCGGGAGGAAACACCGGGGAGCTGTTTTTT
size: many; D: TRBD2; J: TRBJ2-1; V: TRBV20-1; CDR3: CSARRGLAGGFSYNEQFF; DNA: TGCAGTGCTAGGAGGGGACTAGCGGGAGGGTTCTCCTACAATGAGCAGTTCTTC
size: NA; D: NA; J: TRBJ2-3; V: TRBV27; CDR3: CASTSSRSTDTQYF; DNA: TGTGCCAGCACTTCTTCGAGATCCACAGATACGCAGTATTTT
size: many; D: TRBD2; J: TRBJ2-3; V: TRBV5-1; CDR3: CASTRTSGTADTQYF; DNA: TGCGCCAGCACCAGGACTAGCGGGACTGCAGATACGCAGTATTTT
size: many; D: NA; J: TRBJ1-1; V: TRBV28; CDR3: CASREVMNTEAFF; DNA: TGTGCCAGCCGGGAAGTCATGAACACTGAAGCTTTCTTT
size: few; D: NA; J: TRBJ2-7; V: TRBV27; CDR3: CASTRAGAYEQYF; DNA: TGTGCCAGCACCCGAGCGGGTGCCTACGAGCAGTACTTC
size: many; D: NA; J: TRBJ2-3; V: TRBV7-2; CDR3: CASSLTGAPSTDTQYF; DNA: TGTGCCAGCAGCCTGACAGGCGCTCCTAGCACAGATACGCAGTATTTT
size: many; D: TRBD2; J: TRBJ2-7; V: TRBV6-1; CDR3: CASRSTSGTYEQYF; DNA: TGTGCCAGCAGGTCCACGAGCGGGACCTACGAGCAGTACTTC
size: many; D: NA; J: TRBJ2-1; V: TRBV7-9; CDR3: CASSWTEGSGHEQFF; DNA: TGTGCCAGCAGCTGGACAGAAGGAAGCGGCCATGAGCAGTTCTTC
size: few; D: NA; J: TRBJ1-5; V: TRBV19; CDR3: CASRRGDQPQHF; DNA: TGTGCCAGTAGGCGTGGGGATCAGCCCCAGCATTTT
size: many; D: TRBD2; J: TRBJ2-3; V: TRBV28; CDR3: CASTRLAGASTDTQYF; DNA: TGTGCCAGCACCAGACTAGCGGGAGCAAGCACAGATACGCAGTATTTT
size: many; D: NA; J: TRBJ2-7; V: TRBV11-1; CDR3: CASSFGGLLSYEQYF; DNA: TGTGCCAGCAGCTTTGGGGGACTCTTATCCTACGAGCAGTACTTC
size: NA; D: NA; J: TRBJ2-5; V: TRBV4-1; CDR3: CASSQQGRGAGDETQYF; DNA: TGCGCCAGCAGCCAACAAGGAAGAGGTGCCGGGGACGAGACCCAGTACTTC
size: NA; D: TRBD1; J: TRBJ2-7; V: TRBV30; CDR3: CAWSVGTGDSYEQYF; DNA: TGTGCCTGGAGTGTAGGGACAGGCGACTCCTACGAGCAGTACTTC
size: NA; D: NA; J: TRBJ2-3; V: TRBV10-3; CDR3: CAISELPGHTDTQYF; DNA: TGTGCCATCAGTGAGTTACCGGGGCACACAGATACGCAGTATTTT